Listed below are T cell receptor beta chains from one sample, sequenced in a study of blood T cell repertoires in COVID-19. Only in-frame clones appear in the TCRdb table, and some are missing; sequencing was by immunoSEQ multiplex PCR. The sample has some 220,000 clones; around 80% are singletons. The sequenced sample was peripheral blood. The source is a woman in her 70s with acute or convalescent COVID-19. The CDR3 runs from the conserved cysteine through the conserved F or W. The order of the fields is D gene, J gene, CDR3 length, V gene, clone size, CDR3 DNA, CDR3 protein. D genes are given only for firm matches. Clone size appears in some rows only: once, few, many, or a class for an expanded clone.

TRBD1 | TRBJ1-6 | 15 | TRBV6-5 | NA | TGTGCCAGCAGTTACGGCGACAGGGATAATTCACCCCTCCACTTT | CASSYGDRDNSPLHF
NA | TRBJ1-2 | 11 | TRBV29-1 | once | TGCAGCGTTGCCCTTACGGTTGGCTACACCTTC | CSVALTVGYTF
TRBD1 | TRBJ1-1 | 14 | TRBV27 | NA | TGTGCCAGCAGACCCCGGGACAGGAGTACTGAAGCTTTCTTT | CASRPRDRSTEAFF
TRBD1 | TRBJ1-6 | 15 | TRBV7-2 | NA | TGTGCCAGCAGCCAACAGACAGGGGGCAGGTCACCCCTCCACTTT | CASSQQTGGRSPLHF
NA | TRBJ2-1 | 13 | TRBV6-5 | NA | TGTGCCAGCAGGGGAGTGTTCGGTCCTGAGCAGTTCTTC | CASRGVFGPEQFF
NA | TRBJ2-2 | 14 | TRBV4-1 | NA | TGCGCCAGCAGCCGGTCGGGGGGCGCCGGGGAGCTGTTTTTT | CASSRSGGAGELFF
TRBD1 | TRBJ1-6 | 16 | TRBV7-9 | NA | TGTGCCAGCAGCTTAATTCAGGGGGCTGTGGATTCACCCCTCCACTTT | CASSLIQGAVDSPLHF
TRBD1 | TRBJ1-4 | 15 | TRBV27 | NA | TGTGCCAGCAGTTCCCGGACAGGGGGGTTAGGAAAACTGTTTTTT | CASSSRTGGLGKLFF
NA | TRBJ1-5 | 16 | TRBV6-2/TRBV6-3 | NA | TGTGCCAGCAGTTACGAGGCAGGGTATAGCAATCAGCCCCAGCATTTT | CASSYEAGYSNQPQHF
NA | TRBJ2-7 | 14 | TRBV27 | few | TGTGCCAGCAGTTTGAGCCGGGACTCCTACGAGCAGTACTTC | CASSLSRDSYEQYF
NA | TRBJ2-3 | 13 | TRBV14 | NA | TGTGCCGGCAGTCCCGGAGGCACAGATACGCAGTATTTT | CAGSPGGTDTQYF
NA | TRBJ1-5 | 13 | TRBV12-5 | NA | TGTGCTAGTATCTTCTATAGCAATCAGCCCCAGCATTTT | CASIFYSNQPQHF
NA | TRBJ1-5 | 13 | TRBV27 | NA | TGTGCCAGCAGTTTTTCAGGCAATCAGCCCCAGCATTTT | CASSFSGNQPQHF
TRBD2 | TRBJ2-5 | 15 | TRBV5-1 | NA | TGCGCCAGCACCCGCGGAGCGGGGGTCCAAGAGACCCAGTACTTC | CASTRGAGVQETQYF
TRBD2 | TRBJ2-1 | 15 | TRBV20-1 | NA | TGCAGTGCTAGTAGCCCGACTAGCCCCAACAATGAGCAGTTCTTC | CSASSPTSPNNEQFF
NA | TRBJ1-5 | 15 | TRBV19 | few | TGTGCCAGTAGTATGGACAGCGGACGTTTTCAGCCCCAGCATTTT | CASSMDSGRFQPQHF
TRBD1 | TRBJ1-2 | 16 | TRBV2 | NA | TGTGCCAGCAGTTCTACGACGCCGGACAGGGCGGGTGGCTACACCTTC | CASSSTTPDRAGGYTF
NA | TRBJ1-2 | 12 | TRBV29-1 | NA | TGCAGCGTCTCCGGACTGATTTATGGCTACACCTTC | CSVSGLIYGYTF
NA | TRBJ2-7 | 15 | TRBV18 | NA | TGTGCCAGCTCACCACGAGGGGGGGGCAACGGCGAGCAGTACTTC | CASSPRGGGNGEQYF
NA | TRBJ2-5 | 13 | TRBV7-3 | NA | TGTGCCAGCAGCCCGGGGTCGGGGGAGACCCAGTACTTC | CASSPGSGETQYF
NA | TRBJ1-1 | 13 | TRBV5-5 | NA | TGTGCCAGCAGCTTGGAATGGCAGACTGAAGCTTTCTTT | CASSLEWQTEAFF
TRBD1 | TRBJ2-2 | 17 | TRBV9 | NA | TGTGCCAGCAGCCCCAGACAGGGGAAGGGGAACACCGGGGAGCTGTTTTTT | CASSPRQGKGNTGELFF
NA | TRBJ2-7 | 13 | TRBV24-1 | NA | TGTGCCACCGGAGGCCTTTCGTCGGGGGAGCAGTACTTC | CATGGLSSGEQYF
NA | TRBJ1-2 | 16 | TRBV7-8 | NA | TGTGCCAGCAGCCCGAGAAGCGACAGGATCAACTATGGCTACACCTTC | CASSPRSDRINYGYTF
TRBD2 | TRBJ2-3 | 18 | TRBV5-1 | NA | TGCGCCAGCAGCTTGGGTGCTAGCGGGGGTCTTAGTACAGATACGCAGTATTTT | CASSLGASGGLSTDTQYF
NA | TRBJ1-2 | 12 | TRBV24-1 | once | TGTGCCACCAGTGAGGGGGACATGGGCTACACCTTC | CATSEGDMGYTF
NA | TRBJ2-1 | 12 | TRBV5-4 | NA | TGTGCCAGCAGCTTGTCACTACAAAAAAAGTTCTTC | CASSLSLQKKFF
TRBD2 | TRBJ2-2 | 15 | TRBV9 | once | TGTGCCAGCAGCGTGACTAGCGGCAACACCGGGGAGCTGTTTTTT | CASSVTSGNTGELFF
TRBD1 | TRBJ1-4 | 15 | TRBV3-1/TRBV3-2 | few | TGTGCCAGCAGCACCCGGAGAGGGGGCTATGAAAAACTGTTTTTT | CASSTRRGGYEKLFF
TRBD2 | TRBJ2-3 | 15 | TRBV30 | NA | TGTGCCTGGAGTGTGGCTAGCGGGGGGGTAGATACGCAGTATTTT | CAWSVASGGVDTQYF
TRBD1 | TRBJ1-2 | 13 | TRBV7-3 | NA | TGTGCCAGCAGCCCGGACAGGAACTATGGCTACACCTTC | CASSPDRNYGYTF
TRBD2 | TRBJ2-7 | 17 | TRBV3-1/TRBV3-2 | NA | TGTGCCAGCAGCCGCACTAGCGGGGGGGCAAGGTCCTACGAGCAGTACTTC | CASSRTSGGARSYEQYF
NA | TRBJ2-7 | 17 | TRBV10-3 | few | TGTGCCATCAGTAACAACCTCGGGACTTCTCAAGGGAACGAGCAGTACTTC | CAISNNLGTSQGNEQYF
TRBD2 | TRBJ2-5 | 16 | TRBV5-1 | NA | TGCGCCAGCAGCCCGAGGACTAGCGGGGGGTATGAGACCCAGTACTTC | CASSPRTSGGYETQYF
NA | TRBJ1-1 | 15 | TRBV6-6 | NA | TGTGCCAGCAGTACTACCGGGGGGTCGGGCACTGAAGCTTTCTTT | CASSTTGGSGTEAFF
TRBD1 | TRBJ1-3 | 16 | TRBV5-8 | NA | TGTGCCAGCAGCTTGTCCGGGGGACAGGCAAGGAACACCATATATTTT | CASSLSGGQARNTIYF
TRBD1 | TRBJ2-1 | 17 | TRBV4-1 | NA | TGCGCCAGCAGCCATATACCCCGGACAGGGGGAGGAAATGAGCAGTTCTTC | CASSHIPRTGGGNEQFF
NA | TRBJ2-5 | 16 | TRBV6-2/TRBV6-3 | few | TGTGCCAGCAGTTACTTGGGGGCGATCACTCAAGAGACCCAGTACTTC | CASSYLGAITQETQYF
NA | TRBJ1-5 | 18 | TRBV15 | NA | TGTGCCACCAGCAGAGAAGGAGACTGGGACACGCGCAATCAGCCCCAGCATTTT | CATSREGDWDTRNQPQHF
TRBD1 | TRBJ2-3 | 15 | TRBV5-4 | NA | TGTGCCAGCAGCCTAGGGACAGGAGGTCGTTTAACGCAGTATTTT | CASSLGTGGRLTQYF
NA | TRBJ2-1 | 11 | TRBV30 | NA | TGTGCCTGGAGCCGTGACAATGAGCAGTTCTTC | CAWSRDNEQFF
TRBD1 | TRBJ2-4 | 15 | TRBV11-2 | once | TGTGCCAGCAGCTTAACAGGGGGCGATGGGGACATTCAGTACTTC | CASSLTGGDGDIQYF
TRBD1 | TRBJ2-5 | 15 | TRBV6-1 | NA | TGTGCCAGCAGTGAAGATAGCACAGGGGTAGAGACCCAGTACTTC | CASSEDSTGVETQYF
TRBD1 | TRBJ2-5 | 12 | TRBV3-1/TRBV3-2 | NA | TGTGCCAGCCTCTCAGGGGGAGAGACCCAGTACTTC | CASLSGGETQYF
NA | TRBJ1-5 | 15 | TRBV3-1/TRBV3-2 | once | TGTGCCAGCAGCCAAGATAACCGGTTATTAGCGCCCCAGCATTTT | CASSQDNRLLAPQHF
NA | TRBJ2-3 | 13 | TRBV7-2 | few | TGTGCCAGCAGCTTACAACAGGAGGATACGCAGTATTTT | CASSLQQEDTQYF
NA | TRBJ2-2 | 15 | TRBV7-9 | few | TGTGCCAGCAGCTTAGCCAGGGTGGTAGCCGGGGAGCTGTTTTTT | CASSLARVVAGELFF
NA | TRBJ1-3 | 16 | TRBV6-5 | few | TGTGCCAGCAGTTACAGTTTCCCAGGGTACGCTGACACCATATATTTT | CASSYSFPGYADTIYF
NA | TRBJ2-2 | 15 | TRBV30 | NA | TGTGCCTGGAGTGTATGGGGGCGCAGGGCCGGGGAGCTGTTTTTT | CAWSVWGRRAGELFF
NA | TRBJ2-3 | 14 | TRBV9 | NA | TGTGCCAGCAGCGTAGAACGGGGTCCAGATACGCAGTATTTT | CASSVERGPDTQYF
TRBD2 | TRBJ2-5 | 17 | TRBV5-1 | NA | TGCGCCAGCAGCTTGACGACTAGCGGGAAGTACCAAGAGACCCAGTACTTC | CASSLTTSGKYQETQYF
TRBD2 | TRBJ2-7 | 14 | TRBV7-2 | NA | TGTGCCAGCAGCCCGACTAGCGTCTCCTACGAGCAGTACTTC | CASSPTSVSYEQYF
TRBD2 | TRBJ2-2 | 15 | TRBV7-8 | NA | TGTGCCAGCAGGACTAGCGGGGGGGCTGGCGGGGAGCTGTTTTTT | CASRTSGGAGGELFF
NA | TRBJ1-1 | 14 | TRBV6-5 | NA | TGTGCCAGCAAAACGGAAGGAAGCGGCACTGAAGCTTTCTTT | CASKTEGSGTEAFF
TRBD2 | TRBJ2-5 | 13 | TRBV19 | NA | TGTGCCAGTAGCTATAGCGGGGTGGAGACCCAGTACTTC | CASSYSGVETQYF